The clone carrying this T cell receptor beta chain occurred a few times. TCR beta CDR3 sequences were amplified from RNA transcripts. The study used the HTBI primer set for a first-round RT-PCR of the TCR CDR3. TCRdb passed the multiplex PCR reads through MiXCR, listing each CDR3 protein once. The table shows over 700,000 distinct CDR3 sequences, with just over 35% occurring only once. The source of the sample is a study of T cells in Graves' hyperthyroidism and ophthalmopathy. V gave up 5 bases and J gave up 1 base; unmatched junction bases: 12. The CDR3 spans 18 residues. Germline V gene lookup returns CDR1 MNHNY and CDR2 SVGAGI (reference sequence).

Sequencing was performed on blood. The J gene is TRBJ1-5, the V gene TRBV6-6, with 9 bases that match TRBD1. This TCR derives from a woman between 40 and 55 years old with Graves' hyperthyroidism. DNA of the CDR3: TGTGCCAGCAGTAGGACCGAGGGACAGGGTCAAAGCAATCAGCCCCAGCATTTT. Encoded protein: CASSRTEGQGQSNQPQHF.